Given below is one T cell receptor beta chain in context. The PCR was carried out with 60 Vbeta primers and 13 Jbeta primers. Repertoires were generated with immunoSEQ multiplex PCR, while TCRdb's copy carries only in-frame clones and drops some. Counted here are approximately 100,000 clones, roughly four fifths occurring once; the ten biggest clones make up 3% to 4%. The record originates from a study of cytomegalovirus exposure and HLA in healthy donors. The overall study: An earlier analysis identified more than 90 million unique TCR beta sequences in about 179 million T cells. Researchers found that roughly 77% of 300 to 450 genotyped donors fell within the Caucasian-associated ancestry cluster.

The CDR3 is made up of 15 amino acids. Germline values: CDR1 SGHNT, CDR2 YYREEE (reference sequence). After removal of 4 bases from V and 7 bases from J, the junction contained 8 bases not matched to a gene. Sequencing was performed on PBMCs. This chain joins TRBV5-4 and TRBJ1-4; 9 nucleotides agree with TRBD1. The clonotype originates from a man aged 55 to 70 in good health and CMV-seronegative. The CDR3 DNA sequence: TGTGCCAGCAGCACCCGGACAGGGGTTACTGAAAAACTGTTTTTT. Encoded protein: CASSTRTGVTEKLFF.